The 9 T cell receptor beta chains below come from one sample, sequenced in a study of blood T cells in healthy people across ages. Then a second PCR, running about 7 to 11 cycles, was carried out with a sample-barcoded 5' primer and a J-beta primer mix. Each CDR3 protein is one row after TCRdb ran MiXCR on the 5' RACE reads. This table holds more than 1,400,000 distinct CDR3 sequences, around two fifths found once. Sample: blood. The receptor source for this set is a woman aged 18-29 years in good health.

The rearrangement uses TRBV20-1 and TRBJ2-7, with a weak D call TRBD2 (6 bases). Deletions cut 5 bases from V and 7 bases from J, with 21 bases between. Germline lookup yields CDR1 DFQATT and CDR2 SNEGSKA (reference sequence). The CDR3 spans 14 residues. This chain's CDR3 is CSARRGLLWDEQYF. The CDR3 coding sequence is TGCAGTGCTCGGCGGGGACTCCTATGGGATGAGCAGTACTTC.

CDR3 region: CAYSSFTGTRIYNEQYF. CDR3 nucleotides: TGTGCCTATTCATCTTTTACCGGGACTAGAATTTACAATGAGCAGTACTTC. The J gene is TRBJ2-1, the V gene TRBV3-1, with 8 bases fitting TRBD2. The assigned J gene may be wrong: the sequence end matches TRBJ2-7 better. Germline CDR1 is LGHDT and CDR2 is YNNKEL (reference sequence). The CDR3 runs 17 residues.

This chain links TRBV20-1 with TRBJ1-5; no clear D. The V and J ends lost 5 bases and 3 bases respectively, with 8 bases between them. Looked up from germline, CDR1 is DFQATT and CDR2 is SNEGSKA (reference sequence). CDR3 size: 12 residues. The CDR3 here is CSAGNANQPQHF. The CDR3 DNA reads TGCAGTGCTGGTAATGCCAATCAGCCCCAGCATTTT.

This chain connects TRBV3-1 to TRBJ2-3; D not certain. V dropped 4 bases and J dropped 5 bases, with 13 bases sitting between them. CDR1 and CDR2 from the germline V gene are LGHDT and YNNKEL (reference sequence). This CDR3 is built from 14 residues. CDR3 nucleotides: TGTGCCAGCAGCCCGACCGGCCGGGTAGATACGCAGTATTTT. Its translation: CASSPTGRVDTQYF.

This chain uses TRBV20-1 with TRBJ2-4; 7 nucleotides align to TRBD2. Germline lookup yields CDR1 DFQATT and CDR2 SNEGSKA (reference sequence). Germline trimming cut 6 bases from V and 8 bases from J; bases unmatched to any gene: 10. CDR3 length equals 13 residues. This CDR3 is CSARPSGRDIQYF. The CDR3 bases are TGCAGTGCCCGACCTAGCGGTCGGGACATTCAGTACTTC.

This clonotype came up a few times. The chain employs TRBV20-1 and TRBJ1-6; D is unclear. Germline V gene sequence: CDR1 DFQATT, CDR2 SNEGSKA (reference sequence). V was clipped by 3 bases and J by 2 bases, with 8 bases between them. This CDR3 has 14 amino acids. In DNA form, the CDR3 reads TGCAGTGCTAGGGACGGTCCCTATAATTCACCCCTCCACTTT. The encoded protein is CSARDGPYNSPLHF.

The chain combines TRBV9 with TRBJ2-1; 13 bases match TRBD2. The CDR3 has 17 residues. J lost 7 bases, V lost 0 bases, and 7 bases had no gene match. CDR1 and CDR2 (germline): SGDLS, YYNGEE. CDR3 sequence (DNA): TGTGCCAGCAGCGTAGTGGGGACTAGCGGGGCAAGAAATGAGCAGTTCTTC. This codes for CASSVVGTSGARNEQFF.

This clonotype showed up just once. The rearrangement joins TRBV28 to TRBJ1-2; 7 bases are a match to TRBD1. J gave up 4 bases and V 1 base, and 6 bases lay outside the gene matches. In germline, CDR1 is MDHEN, CDR2 SYDVKM. The CDR3 contains 15 residues. CDR3 residues: CASSLYLDRPYGYTF. In nucleotides, the CDR3 is TGTGCCAGCAGTTTATATCTGGACAGGCCCTATGGCTACACCTTC.

Here the CDR3 reads CASNTGLEGYTF. CDR3 DNA sequence: TGTGCCAGCAACACAGGGCTCGAAGGCTACACCTTC. The rearrangement links TRBV6-6 to TRBJ1-2; D is possibly TRBD1 (6 bases). The CDR3 extends over 12 amino acids. CDR1 is MNHNY, CDR2 SVGAGI, per germline (reference sequence). V was cut by 7 bases and J by 8 bases, with 14 bases left in between.